The next 31 T cell receptor beta chains were all read from a single sample in a study of immune cell composition in non-small cell lung cancer. Profiled with immunoSEQ multiplex PCR; TCRdb holds only in-frame clones, not every one. The table includes under 2,500 clones, 69% detected once. Normal lung sampling was at least 3 cm from the tumour, as distant as possible. The sequenced sample consisted of non-adjacent lung tissue. The source is a human donor with non-small cell lung cancer.

The rearrangement uses TRBV18 and TRBJ2-1, with 7 bases matching TRBD2. J lost 5 bases, V lost 3 bases, and 7 bases had no gene match. The CDR3 has 15 amino acids. Germline CDR1 reads KGHSH; CDR2 reads LQKENI. CDR3 coding DNA: TGTGCCAGCTCACCTCTGCCTAGCGGTAACAATGAGCAGTTCTTC. It translates to CASSPLPSGNNEQFF.

The genes are TRBV7-3 and TRBJ2-5; no clear D gene. Trimming left V 5 bases short and J 5 bases short, with 12 bases between. Germline loops: CDR1 SGHTA, CDR2 FQGTGA. The CDR3 is 13 residues long. The CDR3 sequence is CASSPARSETQYF. CDR3 sequence (DNA): TGTGCCAGCAGCCCAGCCCGGAGTGAGACCCAGTACTTC.

This clone appeared once. The DNA for the CDR3 is TGTGCCAGCAGCGTAGTAGTGGGGCGCAAGGACATTCAGTACTTC. Amino acid sequence: CASSVVVGRKDIQYF. The chain links TRBV9 to TRBJ2-4, with D possibly TRBD1 on 5 matching bases. With 0 bases removed from V and 8 bases from J, the gap between germline ends came to 15 bases. CDR3 length equals 15 residues. The germline V gene encodes CDR1 SGDLS and CDR2 YYNGEE.

This chain links TRBV7-2 with TRBJ2-2, with D perhaps TRBD2 (5 bases). This CDR3 region has 14 residues. Trimming shortened V by 7 bases and J by 1 base, and 10 bases separated the two germline ends. Germline loops: CDR1 SGHTA, CDR2 FQGNSA. CDR3 sequence: CASIPGLNTGELFF. In nucleotides, the CDR3 is TGTGCCAGCATCCCGGGGTTGAACACCGGGGAGCTGTTTTTT.

This chain joins TRBV4-2 and TRBJ2-5; D gene uncertain. The V and J ends lost 0 bases and 6 bases respectively, with 11 bases between them. This CDR3 is 14 amino acids long. In germline, CDR1 is LGHNA, CDR2 YNFKEQ. CDR3 sequence (DNA): TGTGCCAGCAGCCAAGAAATCCAGCGAAAGACCCAGTACTTC. Translation: CASSQEIQRKTQYF.

The chain employs TRBV4-3 and TRBJ2-7; D gene unclear. The V end lost 0 bases, the J end lost 9 bases, and 15 bases lay between the germline ends. The CDR3 is made up of 14 amino acids. Looked up from germline, CDR1 is LGHNA and CDR2 is YSLEER. The CDR3 protein is CASSQEATGKLQYF. The CDR3 DNA sequence: TGCGCCAGCAGCCAAGAGGCGACGGGTAAACTGCAGTACTTC.

CDR3 sequence reads: CAISESWREWNYGYTF. In nucleotides, the CDR3 is TGTGCCATCAGTGAGTCTTGGAGGGAGTGGAACTATGGCTACACCTTC. The V and J genes are TRBV10-3 and TRBJ1-2; no firm D call. This CDR3 is built from 16 residues. V was clipped by 0 bases and J by 2 bases, with 13 bases between them. Germline V lookup: CDR1 ENHRY, CDR2 SYGVKD.

V gene TRBV2 combines with J gene TRBJ2-5; perhaps TRBD1 as D (6 bases). Trimming took 7 bases from V and 5 from J, leaving 14 bases between them. Germline V gene lookup returns CDR1 SNHLY and CDR2 FYNNEI. CDR3 length: 13 amino acids. CDR3 amino acids: CASKPGAGETQYF. CDR3 in DNA: TGTGCCAGCAAGCCAGGGGCAGGGGAGACCCAGTACTTC.

By share, this clone ranks as large. This sequence joins TRBV7-8 and TRBJ2-1; TRBD2 aligns across 8 bases. V dropped 5 bases and J dropped 5; count of bases not matched to a gene: 8. The CDR3 has 15 residues. Germline loops: CDR1 SGHVS, CDR2 FQNEAQ. The CDR3 here is CASSPRVAGNNEQFF. The CDR3 region has the DNA TGTGCCAGCAGCCCCAGGGTAGCGGGGAACAATGAGCAGTTCTTC.

This chain links TRBV6-5 with TRBJ2-7, with D possibly TRBD2 on 6 matching bases. Looked up from germline, CDR1 is MNHEY and CDR2 is SVGAGI. Trimming cost V 7 bases and J 2 bases, with 15 bases left between them. CDR3 size: 14 residues. The CDR3 DNA reads as TGTGCCAGCACCCTCGGAGGGGTTGCCTACGAGCAGTACTTC. Translation: CASTLGGVAYEQYF.

The CDR3: CASRGGTSGEQFF. As DNA, the CDR3 is TGCGCCAGCAGAGGTGGGACTAGCGGAGAGCAGTTCTTC. This chain connects TRBV5-1 to TRBJ2-1; TRBD2 aligns across 11 bases. V was clipped by 5 bases and J by 10 bases; unmatched bases: 5. Germline V gene sequence: CDR1 SGHRS, CDR2 YFSETQ. This CDR3 has 13 residues. Based on the CDR3 plus reference TRBV5-1 and TRBJ2-1, the full variable domain is KAGVTQTPRYLIKTRGQQVTLSCSPISGHRSVSWYQQTPGQGLQFLFEYFSETQRNKGNFPGRFSGRQFSNSRSEMNVSTLELGDSALYLCASRGGTSGEQFFGPGTRLTVL.

V is TRBV9 and J is TRBJ2-7; unclear D gene. V lost 4 bases, J lost 1 base, and 15 bases lay in between. The CDR3 contains 15 residues. Germline V lookup: CDR1 SGDLS, CDR2 YYNGEE. CDR3 nucleotide sequence: TGTGCCAGCAGCCCCAGACAAGGCTATTCCTACGAGCAGTACTTC. It is translated as CASSPRQGYSYEQYF.

This clone was seen more than once but under ten times. The chain couples TRBV25-1 to TRBJ1-6; 8 nucleotides align to TRBD1. Germline V gene sequence: CDR1 MGHDK, CDR2 SYGVNS. The ends lost 3 bases at V and 7 bases at J; junction bases unmatched: 5. This CDR3 region has 15 residues. CDR3 sequence reads: CASSDTGGRNSPLHF. In DNA, the CDR3 is TGTGCCAGCAGTGACACAGGGGGGAGGAATTCACCCCTCCACTTT.

The chain is built from TRBV5-6 and TRBJ2-1, with 9 bases matching TRBD2. With V trimmed by 9 bases and J by 2 bases, 9 bases remained unmatched. Germline values: CDR1 SGHDT, CDR2 YYEEEE. CDR3 length: 15 amino acids. This CDR3 reads CATNRKRGAYNEQFF. The CDR3, as DNA: TGTGCCACCAACAGAAAGCGGGGGGCCTACAATGAGCAGTTCTTC.

This chain uses TRBV7-9 with TRBJ1-1, with 7 bases lining up with TRBD1. The CDR3 runs to 14 residues. The ends lost 5 bases at V and 7 bases at J; junction bases unmatched: 10. Germline CDR1 and CDR2: SEHNR and FQNEAQ (reference sequence). The DNA of the CDR3 is TGTGCCAGCAGCCATCCACTCCGGGACAGTGAAGCTTTCTTT. Translating it yields CASSHPLRDSEAFF.

The rearrangement links TRBV6-5 to TRBJ2-4; the match to TRBD2 covers 7 bases. Germline CDR1 and CDR2: MNHEY and SVGAGI. This CDR3 has 14 residues. The ends lost 4 bases at V and 6 bases at J; junction bases unmatched: 6. DNA of the CDR3: TGTGCCAGCAGTTCCGGACTAGTATTAAACATTCAGTACTTC. Its translation is CASSSGLVLNIQYF.

This clone qualifies as medium-sized. V gene TRBV29-1 combines with J gene TRBJ2-2, with TRBD1 identical over 9 bases. This CDR3 spans 14 amino acids. V trimming: 4 bases; J trimming: 8 bases; junction bases outside the gene matches: 8. Germline V lookup: CDR1 SQVTM, CDR2 ANQGSEA. This chain's CDR3 is CSVVGTGSAGELFF. Here the CDR3 DNA reads TGCAGCGTTGTGGGGACAGGGAGTGCGGGGGAGCTGTTTTTT.

The V call is TRBV11-3, the J call TRBJ2-1; D may be TRBD2 (6 bases). CDR1 SGHNT and CDR2 YENEEA come from the germline V gene. V lost 0 bases to trimming and J lost 10 bases, with 19 bases between them. This CDR3 comprises 16 residues. The CDR3 is CASSLDWIGAAGEQFF. CDR3 in DNA: TGTGCCAGCAGCTTAGATTGGATAGGGGCCGCGGGGGAGCAGTTCTTC.

V and J are TRBV6-5 and TRBJ2-7; D gene ambiguous. Germline V lookup: CDR1 MNHEY, CDR2 SVGAGI. V lost 2 bases and J 1 base, leaving 9 bases between the germline ends. The CDR3 runs 14 residues. CDR3 region: CASSYRSRSYEQYF. The DNA of the CDR3 is TGTGCCAGCAGTTACCGTAGTCGTTCCTACGAGCAGTACTTC.

The chain combines TRBV4-2 with TRBJ2-3; 15 bases fit TRBD2. Germline assignment: CDR1 LGHNA and CDR2 YNFKEQ. After removal of 3 bases from V and 2 bases from J, the junction contained 3 bases not matched to a gene. The CDR3 length is 17 residues. The DNA for the CDR3 is TGTGCCAGCAGCCAGAGGACTAGCGGGGGGGCCACAGATACGCAGTATTTT. It codes for CASSQRTSGGATDTQYF.

This sequence joins TRBV5-4 and TRBJ1-5; no definite D call. The germline V and J ends were trimmed by 1 base and 5 bases, with 4 bases remaining between them. CDR3 size: 12 residues. The germline V gene has CDR1 SGHNT and CDR2 YYREEE (reference sequence). The CDR3 region has the DNA TGTGCCAGCAGCTTGCGAGATCAGCCCCAGCATTTT. It yields the protein CASSLRDQPQHF.

The rearrangement uses TRBV4-1 and TRBJ1-2; 7 bases fit TRBD1. V shed 2 bases and J 4 bases; nucleotides not matched to a gene: 7. The CDR3 loop spans 15 amino acids. Germline CDR1 MGHRA, CDR2 YSYEKL. The CDR3 sequence is CASSQQTGVSYGYTF. DNA for the CDR3: TGCGCCAGCAGCCAACAAACAGGGGTTAGCTATGGCTACACCTTC.

DNA for the CDR3: TGTGCCAGCAGTCCCACTATGGCGGGGGGCTACACCTTC. Protein: CASSPTMAGGYTF. V usage is TRBV27 and J usage is TRBJ1-2; D remains ambiguous. The ends were cut back, 5 bases at V and 8 bases at J, with 15 bases in the middle. The CDR3 has 13 amino acids. Germline values: CDR1 MNHEY, CDR2 SMNVEV (reference sequence).

V gene TRBV5-4 combines with J gene TRBJ1-2; 7 bases are shared with TRBD1. V shed 0 bases and J 2 bases; nucleotides not matched to a gene: 7. This CDR3 is 16 amino acids long. Germline assignment: CDR1 SGHNT and CDR2 YYREEE (reference sequence). The CDR3 region is CASSLGAGTDNYGYTF. The CDR3 DNA is TGTGCCAGCAGCTTGGGGGCAGGGACAGACAACTATGGCTACACCTTC.

V is TRBV7-3 and J is TRBJ2-3; 7 bases fit TRBD2. V shed 4 bases and J 8 bases; nucleotides not matched to a gene: 9. This CDR3 is 14 amino acids long. Germline V gene lookup returns CDR1 SGHTA and CDR2 FQGTGA. The CDR3 coding sequence is TGTGCCAGCAGCTCCTCCCGACTAGCCAGTACGCAGTATTTT. Its protein product is CASSSSRLASTQYF. Filled out from reference TRBV7-3 and TRBJ2-3, the complete variable domain reads GAGVSQTPSNKVTEKGKYVELRCDPISGHTALYWYRQSLGQGPEFLIYFQGTGAADDSGLPNDRFFAVRPEGSVSTLKIQRTERGDSAVYLCASSSSRLASTQYFGPGTRLTVL.

The rearrangement uses TRBV7-8 and TRBJ2-3; 13 bases are shared with TRBD2. Germline values: CDR1 SGHVS, CDR2 FQNEAQ. Losses at the gene ends were 5 bases for V and 2 bases for J; bases not matched to a gene: 10. CDR3 length: 18 residues. CDR3 DNA sequence: TGTGCCAGCAGCCGAATGGCAGGGACTAGCGGGAACACAGATACGCAGTATTTT. Translation gives CASSRMAGTSGNTDTQYF. The complete variable domain, with remaining parts taken from reference TRBV7-8 and TRBJ2-3, reads GAGVSQSPRYKVAKRGQDVALRCDPISGHVSLFWYQQALGQGPEFLTYFQNEAQLDKSGLPSDRFFAERPEGSVSTLKIQRTQQEDSAVYLCASSRMAGTSGNTDTQYFGPGTRLTVL.

The V gene is TRBV12-5, the J gene TRBJ1-2; D call uncertain. Germline loops: CDR1 LGHNT, CDR2 FRNRAP. V lost 4 bases, J lost 8 bases, and 11 bases lay in between. The CDR3 has 12 amino acids. The DNA of the CDR3 is TGTGCTAGTGGTTCACTTCTCCTGGGCTACACCTTC. Encoded protein: CASGSLLLGYTF.

The chain has TRBV19 and TRBJ1-3; TRBD1 matches at 9 bases. CDR3 length: 15 amino acids. Germline-derived CDR1 and CDR2 are LNHDA and SQIVND (reference sequence). The J segment lost 3 bases and the V segment lost 5 bases, leaving 5 bases of the junction unmatched. The CDR3 DNA follows: TGTGCCAGTAGTGAACCGGGACAGGGTGGAAACACCATATATTTT. Amino acids: CASSEPGQGGNTIYF.

The chain is built from TRBV11-2 and TRBJ2-2, with 7 bases that match TRBD2. The CDR3 length is 16 residues. J gave up 1 base and V 1 base, and 3 bases lay outside the gene matches. Germline values: CDR1 SGHAT, CDR2 FQNNGV. For the CDR3, the DNA is TGTGCCAGCAGCTTAGCGGTAGCGGGGAACACCGGGGAGCTGTTTTTT. Translation gives CASSLAVAGNTGELFF.

The rearrangement links TRBV5-1 to TRBJ2-3, with D unclear. The CDR3 spans 15 residues. V was trimmed by 0 bases and J by 0 bases, leaving 8 bases between them. Germline CDR1 is SGHRS and CDR2 is YFSETQ. In nucleotides, the CDR3 is TGCGCCAGCAGCTTGGGAGCGTATAGCACAGATACGCAGTATTTT. Its protein product is CASSLGAYSTDTQYF. Supplemented by reference TRBV5-1 and TRBJ2-3, the full variable domain reads KAGVTQTPRYLIKTRGQQVTLSCSPISGHRSVSWYQQTPGQGLQFLFEYFSETQRNKGNFPGRFSGRQFSNSRSEMNVSTLELGDSALYLCASSLGAYSTDTQYFGPGTRLTVL.

Comment on this clone: One end of the junction varies from germline; a read error may be responsible. This sequence joins TRBV7-7 and TRBJ1-1; 8 bases are a match to TRBD1. CDR3 size: 21 residues. Germline V gene lookup returns CDR1 SSHAT and CDR2 FNYEAQ (reference sequence). The CDR3 protein is CASSPLAAKQGVQWVSTEAFF. The CDR3 DNA follows: TGTGCTAGCAGCCCACTGGCAGCAAAACAGGGGGTTCAATGGGTGAGCACTGAAGCTTTCTTT.